This T cell receptor (beta chain) appears in the sequencing data of a study of blood T cell repertoires in COVID-19. As for the study in general: COVID-19 samples, acute and convalescent, were from the United States, Italy and Spain. Nucleic acid was either cDNA or gDNA, and it came from T cells, B-cell-depleted T cells, or PBMCs.

In the authors' workflow: The assay estimated nucleated cells by amplifying reference gene primers. Produced via immunoSEQ multiplex PCR; TCRdb's table is partial and in-frame only. That table supplies the V and J calls and clone size; D and trimming were determined from the DNA. The table shows 170,000 or so clones, with about 88% occurring only once. The CDR3 is 14 residues long. CDR1 and CDR2 from the germline V gene are MNHNS and SASEGT. V was clipped by 4 bases and J by 0 bases, with 9 bases between them. The sequence derives from a middle-aged man with active or convalescent COVID-19. The chain recombines TRBV6-1 with TRBJ1-1; D is unclear. The sequenced material came from peripheral blood. The DNA of the CDR3 is TGTGCCAGCAGTGGAGCGAACATGAACACTGAAGCTTTCTTT. This sequence encodes CASSGANMNTEAFF.